The 5 T cell receptor beta chains reported below all come from one sample, sequenced in a study of blood T cell repertoires in COVID-19. Generated by immunoSEQ multiplex PCR, the TCRdb table keeps only in-frame clones and is missing some. The profile shows more than 350,000 clones, more than 80% of them singletons. Sequencing was performed on PBMCs or T cells enriched from blood (not recorded which). The receptors were gathered from a man in his late teens or twenties who had recovered from COVID-19.

This clone is a singleton in its sample. The V and J genes are TRBV11-3 and TRBJ2-7; possible D gene TRBD2, 6 bases. The germline gives CDR1 SGHNT, CDR2 YENEEA. CDR3 size: 15 residues. V was clipped by 2 bases and J by 1 base, with 12 bases between them. CDR3 in amino acids: CASSLSSGGSYEQYF. CDR3 coding DNA: TGTGCCAGCAGCTTATCCTCCGGGGGTTCCTACGAGCAGTACTTC.

The chain uses TRBV6-2 or TRBV6-3 and TRBJ1-2; D may be TRBD1 (6 bases). With 0 bases removed from V and 4 bases from J, the gap between germline ends came to 21 bases. This CDR3 spans 18 amino acids. Germline values: CDR1 MNHEY, CDR2 SVGEGT. This chain's CDR3 is CASSYSTTGRTQGYGYTF. CDR3 sequence (DNA): TGTGCCAGCAGTTACTCGACTACAGGGCGGACGCAAGGCTATGGCTACACCTTC.

The rearrangement links TRBV29-1 to TRBJ2-5; unclear D gene. With 8 bases removed from V and 5 bases from J, the gap between germline ends came to 12 bases. The CDR3 sequence is 11 residues long. The germline V gene encodes CDR1 SQVTM and CDR2 ANQGSEA. In DNA form, the CDR3 reads TGCAGCCACACCCGTGTGGAGACCCAGTACTTC. Its protein product is CSHTRVETQYF.

V is TRBV24-1 and J is TRBJ2-5; perhaps TRBD2 as D (7 bases). V lost 0 bases, J lost 2 bases, and 15 bases lay in between. CDR1 and CDR2 from the germline V gene are KGHDR and SFDVKD. CDR3 length: 17 amino acids. The CDR3, as DNA: TGTGCCACCAGTGATTTGCAAGGGGGGGCGCAACAAGAGACCCAGTACTTC. Its protein product is CATSDLQGGAQQETQYF.

This chain uses TRBV6-1 with TRBJ1-2, with D possibly being TRBD1 (5 bases). Germline CDR1 and CDR2: MNHNS and SASEGT. The germline V and J ends were trimmed by 0 bases and 5 bases, with 10 bases remaining between them. This CDR3 contains 14 residues. The CDR3 DNA follows: TGTGCCAGCAGTGAAGCTCGGGGGAGATATGGCTACACCTTC. The encoded protein is CASSEARGRYGYTF.